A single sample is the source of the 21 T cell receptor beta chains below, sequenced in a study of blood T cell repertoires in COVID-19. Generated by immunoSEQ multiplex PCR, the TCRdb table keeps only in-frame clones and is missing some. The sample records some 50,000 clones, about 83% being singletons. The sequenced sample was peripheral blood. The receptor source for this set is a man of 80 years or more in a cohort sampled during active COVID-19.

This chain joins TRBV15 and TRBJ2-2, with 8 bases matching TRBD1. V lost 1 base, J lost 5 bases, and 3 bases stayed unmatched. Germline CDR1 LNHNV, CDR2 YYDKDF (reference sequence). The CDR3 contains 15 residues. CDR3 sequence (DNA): TGTGCCACCAGCAGAGGGACAGGGAGGACCGGGGAGCTGTTTTTT. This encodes CATSRGTGRTGELFF.

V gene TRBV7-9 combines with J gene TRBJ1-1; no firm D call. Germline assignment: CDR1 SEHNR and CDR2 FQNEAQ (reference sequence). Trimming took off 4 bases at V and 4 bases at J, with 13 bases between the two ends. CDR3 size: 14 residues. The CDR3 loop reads CASSYVGSGTEAFF. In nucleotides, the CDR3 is TGTGCCAGCAGCTATGTGGGTAGCGGCACTGAAGCTTTCTTT.

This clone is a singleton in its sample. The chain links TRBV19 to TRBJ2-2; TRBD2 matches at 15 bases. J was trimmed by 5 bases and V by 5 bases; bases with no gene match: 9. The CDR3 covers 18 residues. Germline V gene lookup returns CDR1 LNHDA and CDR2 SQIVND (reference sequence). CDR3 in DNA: TGTGCCAGTAGTTATCCGGGACTAGCGGGAGGACTAACCGGGGAGCTGTTTTTT. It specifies CASSYPGLAGGLTGELFF. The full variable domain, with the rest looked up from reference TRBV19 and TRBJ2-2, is DGGITQSPKYLFRKEGQNVTLSCEQNLNHDAMYWYRQDPGQGLRLIYYSQIVNDFQKGDIAEGYSVSREKKESFPLTVTSAQKNPTAFYLCASSYPGLAGGLTGELFFGEGSRLTVL.

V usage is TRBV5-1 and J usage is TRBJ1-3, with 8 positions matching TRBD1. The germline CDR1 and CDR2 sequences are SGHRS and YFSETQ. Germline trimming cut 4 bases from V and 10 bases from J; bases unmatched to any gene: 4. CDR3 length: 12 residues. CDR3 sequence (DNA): TGCGCCAGCAGCCCTGGACAGGGAACCATATATTTT. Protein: CASSPGQGTIYF.

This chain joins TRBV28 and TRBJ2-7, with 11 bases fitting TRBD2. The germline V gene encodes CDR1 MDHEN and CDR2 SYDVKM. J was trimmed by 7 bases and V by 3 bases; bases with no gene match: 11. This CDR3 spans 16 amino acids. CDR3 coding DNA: TGTGCCAGCAGTTTGCACCCGGGACTAGCGGCACGGGAGCAGTACTTC. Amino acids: CASSLHPGLAAREQYF. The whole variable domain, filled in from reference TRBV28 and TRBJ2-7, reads DVKVTQSSRYLVKRTGEKVFLECVQDMDHENMFWYRQDPGLGLRLIYFSYDVKMKEKGDIPEGYSVSREKKERFSLILESASTNQTSMYLCASSLHPGLAAREQYFGPGTRLTVT.

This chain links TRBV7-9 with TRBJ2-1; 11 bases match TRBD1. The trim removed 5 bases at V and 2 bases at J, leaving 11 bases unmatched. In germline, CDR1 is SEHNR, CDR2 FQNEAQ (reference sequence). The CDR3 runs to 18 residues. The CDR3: CASSNQGRGQGAYNEQFF. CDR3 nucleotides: TGTGCCAGCAGCAACCAAGGGCGGGGACAGGGGGCCTACAATGAGCAGTTCTTC.

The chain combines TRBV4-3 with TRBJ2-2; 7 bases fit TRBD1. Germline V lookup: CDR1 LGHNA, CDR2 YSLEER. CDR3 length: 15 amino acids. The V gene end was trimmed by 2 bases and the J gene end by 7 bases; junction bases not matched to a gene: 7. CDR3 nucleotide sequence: TGCGCCAGCAGCCAACTTGACAGGGTTCACGGGGAGCTGTTTTTT. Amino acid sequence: CASSQLDRVHGELFF.

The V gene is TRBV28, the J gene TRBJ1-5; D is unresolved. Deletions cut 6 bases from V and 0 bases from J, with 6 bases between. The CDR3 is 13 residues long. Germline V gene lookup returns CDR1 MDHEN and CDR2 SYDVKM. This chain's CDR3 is CASRSGSNQPQHF. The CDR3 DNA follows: TGTGCCAGCAGGTCAGGTAGCAATCAGCCCCAGCATTTT.

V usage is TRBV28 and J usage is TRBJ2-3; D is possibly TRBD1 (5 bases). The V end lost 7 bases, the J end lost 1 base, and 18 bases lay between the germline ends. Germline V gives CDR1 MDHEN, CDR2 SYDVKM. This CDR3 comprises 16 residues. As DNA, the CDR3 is TGTGCCAGCAAATCGTGGGGTGGGGCCGGCACAGATACGCAGTATTTT. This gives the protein CASKSWGGAGTDTQYF.

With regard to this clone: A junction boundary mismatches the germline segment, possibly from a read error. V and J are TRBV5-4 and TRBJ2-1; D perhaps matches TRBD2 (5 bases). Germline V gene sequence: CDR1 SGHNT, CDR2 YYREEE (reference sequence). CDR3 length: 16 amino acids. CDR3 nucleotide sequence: TGTGCCAGCACCTTGGGCGGGTCAAGGTCCTACAATGAGCAGTTCTTC. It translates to CASTLGGSRSYNEQFF.

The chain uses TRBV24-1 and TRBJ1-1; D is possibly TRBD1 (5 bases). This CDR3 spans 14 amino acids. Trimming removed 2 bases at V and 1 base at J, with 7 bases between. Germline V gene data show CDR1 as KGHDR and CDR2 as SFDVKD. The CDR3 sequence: CATSDSDRNTEAFF. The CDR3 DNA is TGTGCCACCAGTGATTCCGACAGGAACACTGAAGCTTTCTTT.

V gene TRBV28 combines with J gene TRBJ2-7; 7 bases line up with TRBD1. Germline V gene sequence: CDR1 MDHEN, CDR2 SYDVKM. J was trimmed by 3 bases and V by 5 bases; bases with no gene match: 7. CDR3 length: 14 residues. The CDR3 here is CASSTSDRFYEQYF. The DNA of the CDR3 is TGTGCCAGCAGTACCTCGGACAGGTTCTACGAGCAGTACTTC. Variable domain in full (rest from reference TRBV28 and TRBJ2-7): DVKVTQSSRYLVKRTGEKVFLECVQDMDHENMFWYRQDPGLGLRLIYFSYDVKMKEKGDIPEGYSVSREKKERFSLILESASTNQTSMYLCASSTSDRFYEQYFGPGTRLTVT.

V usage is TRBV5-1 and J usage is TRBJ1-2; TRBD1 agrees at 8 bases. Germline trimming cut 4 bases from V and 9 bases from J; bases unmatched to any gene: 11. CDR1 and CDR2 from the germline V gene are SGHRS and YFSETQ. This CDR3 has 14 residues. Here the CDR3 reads CASSQTGEVSRYTF. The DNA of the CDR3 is TGCGCCAGCAGCCAGACAGGGGAAGTGTCTCGCTACACCTTC.

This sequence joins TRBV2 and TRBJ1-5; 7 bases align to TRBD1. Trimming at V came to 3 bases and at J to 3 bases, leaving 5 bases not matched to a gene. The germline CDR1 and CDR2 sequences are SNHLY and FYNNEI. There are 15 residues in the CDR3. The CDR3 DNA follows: TGTGCCAGCAGTGATAGACAGGGCAACAATCAGCCCCAGCATTTT. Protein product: CASSDRQGNNQPQHF.

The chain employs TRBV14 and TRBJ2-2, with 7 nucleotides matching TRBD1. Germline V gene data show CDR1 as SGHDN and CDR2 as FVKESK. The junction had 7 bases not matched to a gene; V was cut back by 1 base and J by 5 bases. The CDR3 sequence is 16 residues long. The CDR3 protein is CASSQGQGVGTGELFF. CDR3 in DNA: TGTGCCAGCAGCCAAGGACAGGGAGTTGGGACCGGGGAGCTGTTTTTT.

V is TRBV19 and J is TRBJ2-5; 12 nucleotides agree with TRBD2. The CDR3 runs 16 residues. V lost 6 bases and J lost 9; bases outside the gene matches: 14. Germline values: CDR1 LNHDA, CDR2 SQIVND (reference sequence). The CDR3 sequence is CASSIRLAGAQAAQYF. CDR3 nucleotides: TGTGCCAGTAGCATAAGACTAGCGGGGGCCCAAGCGGCCCAGTACTTC.

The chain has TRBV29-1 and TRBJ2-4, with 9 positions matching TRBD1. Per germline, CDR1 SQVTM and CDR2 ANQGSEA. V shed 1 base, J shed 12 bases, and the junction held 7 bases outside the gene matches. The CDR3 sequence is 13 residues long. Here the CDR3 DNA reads TGCAGCGTTGAAGCGGGGGACAGGGTCAGTCAGTACTTC. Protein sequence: CSVEAGDRVSQYF.

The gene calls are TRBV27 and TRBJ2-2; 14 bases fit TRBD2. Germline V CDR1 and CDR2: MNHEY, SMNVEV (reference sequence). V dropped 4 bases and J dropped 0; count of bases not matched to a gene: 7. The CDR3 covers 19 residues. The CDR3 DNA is TGTGCCAGCAGTTCACGGACTAGCGGGAGGTCCGCGAACACCGGGGAGCTGTTTTTT. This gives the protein CASSSRTSGRSANTGELFF.

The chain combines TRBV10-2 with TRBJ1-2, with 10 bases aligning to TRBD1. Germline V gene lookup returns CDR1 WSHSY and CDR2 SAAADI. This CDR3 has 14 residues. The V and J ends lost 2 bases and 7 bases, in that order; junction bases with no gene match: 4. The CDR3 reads CASSERTGGGGYTF. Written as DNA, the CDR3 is TGCGCCAGCAGTGAGAGGACAGGGGGTGGTGGCTACACCTTC.

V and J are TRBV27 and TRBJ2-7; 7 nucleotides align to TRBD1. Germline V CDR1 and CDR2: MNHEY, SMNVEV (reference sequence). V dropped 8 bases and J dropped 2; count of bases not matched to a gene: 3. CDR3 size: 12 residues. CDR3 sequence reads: CASRTGAYEQYF. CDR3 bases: TGTGCCAGCCGGACAGGAGCCTACGAGCAGTACTTC.

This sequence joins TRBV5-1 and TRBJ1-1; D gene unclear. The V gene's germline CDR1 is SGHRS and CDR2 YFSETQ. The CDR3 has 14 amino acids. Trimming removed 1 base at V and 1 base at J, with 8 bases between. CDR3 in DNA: TGCGCCAGCAGCTTGCAACACGCGAACACTGAAGCTTTCTTT. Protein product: CASSLQHANTEAFF.